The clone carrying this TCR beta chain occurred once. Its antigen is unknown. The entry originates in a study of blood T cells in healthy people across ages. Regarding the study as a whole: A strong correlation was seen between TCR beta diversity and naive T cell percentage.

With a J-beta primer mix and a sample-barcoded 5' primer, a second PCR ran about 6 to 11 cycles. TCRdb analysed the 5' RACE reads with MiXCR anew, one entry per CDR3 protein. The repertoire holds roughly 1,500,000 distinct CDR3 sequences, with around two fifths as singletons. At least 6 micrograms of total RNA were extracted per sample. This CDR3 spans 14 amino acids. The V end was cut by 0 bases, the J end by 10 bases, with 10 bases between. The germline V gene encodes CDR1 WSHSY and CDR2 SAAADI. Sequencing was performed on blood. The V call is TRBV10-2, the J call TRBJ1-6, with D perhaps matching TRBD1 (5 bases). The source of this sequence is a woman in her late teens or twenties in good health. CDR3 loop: CASSESFGDSPLHF. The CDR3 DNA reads TGCGCCAGCAGTGAGTCGTTTGGGGACTCACCCCTCCACTTT.